This T cell receptor beta chain was recorded in a study of blood T cell repertoires in COVID-19. Looked up from germline, CDR1 is SEHNR and CDR2 is FQNEAQ (reference sequence). Trimming pared 3 bases from V and 2 bases from J, leaving 4 bases between. This CDR3 is built from 12 residues. Sequencing was performed with immunoSEQ multiplex PCR; in TCRdb, only in-frame clones are kept and a portion is missing. This sample yields about 41,000 clones, of which around 90% are seen a single time; about 5.3% belongs to the top ten. V gene TRBV7-9 combines with J gene TRBJ1-2; D not certain. The sample taken for sequencing was peripheral blood. The clonotype was recovered from a human donor in a cohort sampled during active COVID-19. The CDR3, as DNA: TGTGCCAGCAGCTTTCGGAACTATGGCTACACCTTC. The encoded protein is CASSFRNYGYTF. Full variable domain (outside the CDR3, taken from reference TRBV7-9 and TRBJ1-2): DTGVSQNPRHKITKRGQNVTFRCDPISEHNRLYWYRQTLGQGPEFLTYFQNEAQLEKSRLLSDRFSAERPKGSFSTLEIQRTEQGDSAMYLCASSFRNYGYTFGSGTRLTVV.